The 5 T cell receptor beta chains presented below share a single source sample, sequenced in a study of T cell repertoires in cytomegalovirus infection. TCRdb used MiXCR to reprocess the reads, holding one entry per CDR3 protein. The sample holds approximately 160,000 distinct CDR3 sequences, approximately 17% seen once. Sequences were obtained from CD8+ T cells from PBMCs. The receptor set was obtained from a human donor in good health (CMV status not recorded). Some clones in this sample may be carry-over from other donors' samples.

The gene calls are TRBV19 and TRBJ2-2; no clear D. Per germline, CDR1 LNHDA and CDR2 SQIVND (reference sequence). Trimming cost V 5 bases and J 6 bases, with 13 bases left between them. The CDR3 is made up of 14 amino acids. The CDR3 region has the DNA TGTGCCAGTAGTCCACGAATAAGGTCCGGGGAGCTGTTTTTT. It encodes CASSPRIRSGELFF.

This chain links TRBV7-2 with TRBJ2-1; tentative D call: TRBD2 (6 bases). The V end was cut by 4 bases, the J end by 10 bases, with 17 bases between. The germline CDR1 and CDR2 sequences are SGHTA and FQGNSA. The CDR3 covers 14 residues. The DNA of the CDR3 is TGTGCCAGCAGCTCTCGCCCGGACTATTGGGAGCAGTTCTTC. It specifies CASSSRPDYWEQFF.

J is TRBJ2-1 and V is TRBV7-8; a possible D gene is TRBD1 (5 bases). V dropped 5 bases and J dropped 6 bases, with 11 bases sitting between them. This CDR3 contains 13 residues. Per the germline V gene, CDR1 is SGHVS and CDR2 is FQNEAQ. CDR3 DNA: TGTGCCAGCAGCCATGACAGCCCCAATGAGCAGTTCTTC. It translates to CASSHDSPNEQFF.

This clonotype was observed a handful of times. The genes are TRBV28 and TRBJ2-7; D gene uncertain. This CDR3 has 17 amino acids. Trimming removed 3 bases at V and 2 bases at J, with 20 bases between. Germline values: CDR1 MDHEN, CDR2 SYDVKM. The CDR3 DNA reads as TGTGCCAGCAGTTTCGGTGCAGGACCAGGTTCAACCTACGAGCAGTACTTC. Protein product: CASSFGAGPGSTYEQYF.

A few counts support this clonotype. The V call is TRBV20-1, the J call TRBJ2-1; 13 nucleotides agree with TRBD2. The V and J ends lost 6 bases and 2 bases, in that order; junction bases with no gene match: 4. Germline assignment: CDR1 DFQATT and CDR2 SNEGSKA (reference sequence). The CDR3 contains 15 residues. In DNA, the CDR3 is TGCAGTGCCAGGACTAGCGGGGGTCCCTACAATGAGCAGTTCTTC. Protein product: CSARTSGGPYNEQFF.